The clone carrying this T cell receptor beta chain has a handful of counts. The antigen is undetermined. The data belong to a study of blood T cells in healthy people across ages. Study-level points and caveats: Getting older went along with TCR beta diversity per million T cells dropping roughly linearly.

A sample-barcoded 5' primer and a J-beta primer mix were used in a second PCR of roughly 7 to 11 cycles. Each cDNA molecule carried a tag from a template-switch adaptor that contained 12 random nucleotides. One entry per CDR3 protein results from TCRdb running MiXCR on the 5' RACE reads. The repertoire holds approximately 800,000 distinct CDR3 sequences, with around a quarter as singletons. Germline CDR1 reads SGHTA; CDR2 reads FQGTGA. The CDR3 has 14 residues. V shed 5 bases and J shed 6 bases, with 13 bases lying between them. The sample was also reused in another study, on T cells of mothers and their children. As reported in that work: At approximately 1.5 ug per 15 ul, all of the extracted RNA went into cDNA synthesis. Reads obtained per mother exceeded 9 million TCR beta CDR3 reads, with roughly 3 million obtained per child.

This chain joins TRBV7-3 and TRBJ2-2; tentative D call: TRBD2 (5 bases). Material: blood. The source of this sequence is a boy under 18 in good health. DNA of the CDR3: TGTGCCAGCAGCCCGGGGTCCTACGCCGGGGAGCTGTTTTTT. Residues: CASSPGSYAGELFF.